The clone carrying this TCR beta chain was seen just once. Its antigen remains unknown. PCR employed 60 Vbeta and 13 Jbeta primers. Assay used: immunoSEQ multiplex PCR; TCRdb lists only in-frame clones, some missing. The table has 150,000 to 200,000 clones, 60% to 85% seen once. The data originate from a study of cytomegalovirus exposure and HLA in healthy donors. Trimming removed 4 bases from V and 5 bases from J, with 12 bases in between. Per germline, CDR1 SEHNR and CDR2 FQNEAQ (reference sequence). The CDR3 totals 13 residues. Study results and limitations: Within a later analysis, the majority of CMV-associated TCR beta chains appeared HLA-restricted. Several of the most significant clusters were apparently associated with common viral pathogens in a later analysis. Most TCR beta V segments were productive about 90% or about 30% of the time in an earlier analysis. Highest at DRB1 and lowest at HLA-C, TCR association rates differed among HLA loci in a later analysis.

The TCR sequence derives from a woman aged 50 to 65 in good health and CMV-seropositive. The chain recombines TRBV7-9 with TRBJ2-7; D is uncertain. The sample was PBMCs. DNA of the CDR3: TGTGCCAGCAGCTCGATCGATAGTCACGAGCAGTACTTC. It translates to CASSSIDSHEQYF.